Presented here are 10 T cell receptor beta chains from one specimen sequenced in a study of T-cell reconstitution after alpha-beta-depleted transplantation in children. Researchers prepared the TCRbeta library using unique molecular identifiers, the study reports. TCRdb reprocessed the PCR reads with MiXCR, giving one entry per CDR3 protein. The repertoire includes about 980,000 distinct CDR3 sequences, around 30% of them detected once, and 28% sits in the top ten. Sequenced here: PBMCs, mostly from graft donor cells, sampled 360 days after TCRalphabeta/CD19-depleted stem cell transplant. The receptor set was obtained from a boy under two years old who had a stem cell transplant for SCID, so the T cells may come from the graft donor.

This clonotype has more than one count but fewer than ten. CDR3 sequence: CASSKEVMSYNEQFF. The CDR3 DNA sequence: TGCGCCAGCAGCAAGGAGGTAATGTCCTACAATGAGCAGTTCTTC. The rearrangement joins TRBV4-1 to TRBJ2-1, with D tentatively TRBD2 (5 bases). CDR1 and CDR2 from the germline V gene are MGHRA and YSYEKL. The CDR3 has 15 amino acids. V was shortened by 5 bases and J by 1 base, with 12 bases between the two germline ends.

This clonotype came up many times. The CDR3 sequence: CASSLGAGSVNEQFF. As DNA, the CDR3 is TGTGCCAGCAGCTTAGGGGCAGGGTCGGTAAATGAGCAGTTCTTC. The chain carries TRBV11-2 and TRBJ2-1; maybe TRBD1 (5 bases). Trimming removed 1 base from V and 7 bases from J, with 14 bases in between. From germline, CDR1 is SGHAT and CDR2 FQNNGV. This CDR3 is built from 15 residues.

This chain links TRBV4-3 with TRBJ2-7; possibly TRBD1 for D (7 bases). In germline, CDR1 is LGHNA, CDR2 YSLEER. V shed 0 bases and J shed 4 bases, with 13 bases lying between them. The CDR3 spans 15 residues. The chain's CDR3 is CASSQDGGGLYEQYF. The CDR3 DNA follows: TGCGCCAGCAGCCAAGATGGAGGGGGCTTGTACGAGCAGTACTTC.

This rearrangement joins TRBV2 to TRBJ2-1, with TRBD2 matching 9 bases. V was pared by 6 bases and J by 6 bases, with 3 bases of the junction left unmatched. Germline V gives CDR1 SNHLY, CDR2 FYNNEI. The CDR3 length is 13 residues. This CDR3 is CASRNSGGNEQFF. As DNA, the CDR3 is TGTGCCAGCAGGAATAGCGGGGGCAATGAGCAGTTCTTC.

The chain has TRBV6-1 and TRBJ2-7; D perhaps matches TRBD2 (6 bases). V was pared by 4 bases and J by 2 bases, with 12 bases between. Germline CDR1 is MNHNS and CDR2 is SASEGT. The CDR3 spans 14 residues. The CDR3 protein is CASSAGLSTYEQYF. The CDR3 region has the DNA TGTGCCAGCAGTGCGGGACTCTCCACCTACGAGCAGTACTTC.

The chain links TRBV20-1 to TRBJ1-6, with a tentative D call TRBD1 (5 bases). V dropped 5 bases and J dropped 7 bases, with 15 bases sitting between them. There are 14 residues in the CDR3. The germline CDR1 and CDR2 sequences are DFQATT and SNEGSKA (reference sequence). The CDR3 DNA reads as TGCAGTGCTGGAGGGGCAGGGAAGAATTCACCCCTCCACTTT. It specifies CSAGGAGKNSPLHF.

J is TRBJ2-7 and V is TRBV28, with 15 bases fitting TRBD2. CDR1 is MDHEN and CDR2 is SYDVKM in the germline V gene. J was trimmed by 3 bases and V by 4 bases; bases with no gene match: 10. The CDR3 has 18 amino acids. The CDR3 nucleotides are TGTGCCAGCAGTTCCTCCGGACTAGCGGGGGGGCCTCACTACGAGCAGTACTTC. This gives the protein CASSSSGLAGGPHYEQYF.

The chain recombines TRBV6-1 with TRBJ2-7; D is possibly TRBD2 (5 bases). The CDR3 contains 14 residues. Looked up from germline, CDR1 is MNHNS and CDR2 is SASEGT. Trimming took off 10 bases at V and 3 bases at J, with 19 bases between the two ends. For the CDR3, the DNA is TGTGCCACCCGAGGGATGAAGGGAAACTACGAGCAGTACTTC. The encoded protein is CATRGMKGNYEQYF.

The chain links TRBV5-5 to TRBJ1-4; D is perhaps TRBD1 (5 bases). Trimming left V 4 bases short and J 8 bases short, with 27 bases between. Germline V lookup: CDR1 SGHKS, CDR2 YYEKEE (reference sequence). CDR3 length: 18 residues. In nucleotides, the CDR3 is TGTGCCAGCAGCCTGGAAGCCAGTGTTACGAGGGGTTACGAAAAACTGTTTTTT. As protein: CASSLEASVTRGYEKLFF.

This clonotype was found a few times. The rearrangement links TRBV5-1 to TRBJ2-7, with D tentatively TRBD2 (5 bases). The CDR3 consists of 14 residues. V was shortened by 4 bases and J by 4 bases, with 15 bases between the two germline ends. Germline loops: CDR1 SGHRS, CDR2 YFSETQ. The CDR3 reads CASSIGGLGYEQYF. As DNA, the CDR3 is TGCGCCAGCAGCATTGGAGGTTTGGGATACGAGCAGTACTTC.